This T cell receptor beta chain emerged from a study of beta chain features in type 1 diabetes. Turning to the study itself: Age and gender were similar between patients and healthy donors, as were cell yields.

Overall study results and limits: Insertions were fewer and deletions more numerous at VDJ junctions in type 1 diabetes patients. For Type 1 diabetes patients, all four CD4+ subsets carried TCRB CDR3s that were moderately but significantly shorter.

The CDR3 totals 16 residues. This clone was counted a few times. Antigen: not known. Purity above 95% was achieved in all sorted populations. The whole isolated RNA underwent reverse transcription, so sequencing captured expressed TCRB transcripts. The assay was immunoSEQ multiplex PCR, and TCRdb's table has in-frame clones only and misses some. The sample has 350,000 to 400,000 clones; 10% to 15% are singletons. Specimen: naive CD4+ T cells from blood. This rearrangement joins TRBV21-1 to TRBJ2-7; the DNA was not used to check the table's D call, TRBD2. TRBV21-1 is listed as a pseudogene. This TCR came from a woman under 30 with type 1 diabetes. The CDR3 spells CASSKGCRGGPYEQYF. The CDR3 DNA follows: TGTGCCAGCAGCAAAGGTTGTCGGGGGGGCCCCTACGAGCAGTACTTC.